This T cell receptor (beta chain) was sequenced during a study of early T cells in non-severe SARS-CoV-2 infection. Unique molecular identifiers (one per individual cDNA molecule) were attached. TCRdb re-called the 5' RACE reads through MiXCR, storing one row per CDR3 protein. The table lists tens of thousands of distinct CDR3 sequences, 13% of them singletons. Concerning this clonotype: The antigen remains unidentified.

General study findings and limits: VDJdb matching favored anti-spike CD8 responses, missing private and CD4 specificities.

The V segment lost 0 bases and the J segment 5 bases; nucleotides outside the gene matches: 1. Germline V gene data show CDR1 as SGDLS and CDR2 as YYNGEE. This CDR3 contains 15 residues. The receptor's source is an adult who was a healthcare worker with PCR-confirmed SARS-CoV-2 infection or an uninfected control (not recorded which). The chain recombines TRBV9 with TRBJ2-5, with 13 bases that match TRBD2. Sequencing was carried out using whole blood. The CDR3 protein is CASSVGTSGSETQYF. Here the CDR3 DNA reads TGTGCCAGCAGCGTAGGGACTAGCGGGAGTGAGACCCAGTACTTC.